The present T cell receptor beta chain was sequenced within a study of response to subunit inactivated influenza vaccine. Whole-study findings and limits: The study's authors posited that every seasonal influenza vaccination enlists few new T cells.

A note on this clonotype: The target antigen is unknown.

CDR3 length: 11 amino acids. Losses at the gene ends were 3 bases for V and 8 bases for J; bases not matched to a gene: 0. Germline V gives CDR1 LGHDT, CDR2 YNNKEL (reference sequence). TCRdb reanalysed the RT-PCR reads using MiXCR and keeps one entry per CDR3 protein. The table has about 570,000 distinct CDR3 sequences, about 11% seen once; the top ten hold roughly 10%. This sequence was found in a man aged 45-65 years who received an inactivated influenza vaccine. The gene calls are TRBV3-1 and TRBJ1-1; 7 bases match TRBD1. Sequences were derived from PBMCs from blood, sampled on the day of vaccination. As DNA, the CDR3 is TGTGCCAGCAGCCAGGACAGGGAAGCTTTCTTT. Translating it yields CASSQDREAFF.